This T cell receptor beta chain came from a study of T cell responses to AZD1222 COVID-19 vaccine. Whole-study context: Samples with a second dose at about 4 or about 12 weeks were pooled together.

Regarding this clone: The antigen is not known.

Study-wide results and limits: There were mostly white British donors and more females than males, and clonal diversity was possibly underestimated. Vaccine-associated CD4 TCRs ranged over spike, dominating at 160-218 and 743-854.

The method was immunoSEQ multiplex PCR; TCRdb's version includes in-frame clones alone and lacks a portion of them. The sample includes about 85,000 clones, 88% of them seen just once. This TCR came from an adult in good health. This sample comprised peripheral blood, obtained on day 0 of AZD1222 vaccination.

Here the CDR3 reads CASSGRQGRQPQHF. The CDR3 region has the DNA TGTGCCAGCAGTGGAAGACAGGGGCGTCAGCCCCAGCATTTT. V and J are TRBV27 and TRBJ1-5; 8 nucleotides agree with TRBD1. Germline loops: CDR1 MNHEY, CDR2 SMNVEV (reference sequence). The CDR3 is made up of 14 amino acids. The V gene end was trimmed by 5 bases and the J gene end by 6 bases; junction bases not matched to a gene: 6.